This T cell receptor beta chain was sequenced for a study of T cells in Graves' hyperthyroidism and ophthalmopathy. Study at large: It was at initial diagnosis, before any treatment, that peripheral blood was collected. Notes on the study in general: Appearing also in blood were most of the thyroid clonotypes expanded above 0.001.

Germline CDR1 reads MNHNS; CDR2 reads SASEGT. This CDR3 has 12 amino acids. What was amplified from RNA transcripts were TCR beta CDR3 regions. Researchers ran a first-round RT-PCR on the TCR CDR3 using the HTBI primer set. Each CDR3 protein gets one entry after TCRdb re-called the multiplex PCR reads with MiXCR. The sample consists of 530,000 or so distinct CDR3 sequences, under 20% of them appearing once. The source of the PBMCs was over 8.5 ml of fresh peripheral blood. This clonotype was counted once. Antigen specificity is unknown. This may be a read error, as it is one base from a much larger clone.

The TCR originated in a woman aged 18-29 years with Graves' ophthalmopathy. The chain combines TRBV6-1 with TRBJ1-1; the match to TRBD1 covers 8 bases. Sequences were obtained from blood. CDR3 loop: CASNEQGGQAFF. The CDR3 nucleotides are TGTGCCAGCAATGAACAGGGGGGGCAAGCTTTCTTT.